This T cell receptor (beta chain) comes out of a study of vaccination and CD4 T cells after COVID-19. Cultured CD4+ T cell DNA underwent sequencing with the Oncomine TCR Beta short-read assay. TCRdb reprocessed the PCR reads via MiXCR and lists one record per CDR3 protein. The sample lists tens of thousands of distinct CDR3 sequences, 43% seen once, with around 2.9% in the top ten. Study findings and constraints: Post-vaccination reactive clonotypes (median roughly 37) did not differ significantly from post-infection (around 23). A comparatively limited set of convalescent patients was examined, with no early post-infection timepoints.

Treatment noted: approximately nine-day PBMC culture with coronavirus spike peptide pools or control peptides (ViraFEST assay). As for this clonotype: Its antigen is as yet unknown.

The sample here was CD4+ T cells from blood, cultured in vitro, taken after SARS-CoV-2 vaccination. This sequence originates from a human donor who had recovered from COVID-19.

The CDR3 DNA reads TGTGCCAGCAGCTTGTTGGACTTTGGGGGCTACACCTTC. Translating it yields CASSLLDFGGYTF. The V and J genes are TRBV5-4 and TRBJ1-2; D is uncertain. Germline V CDR1 and CDR2: SGHNT, YYREEE (reference sequence). CDR3 size: 13 residues. V gave up 1 base and J gave up 8 bases, with 12 bases separating them.